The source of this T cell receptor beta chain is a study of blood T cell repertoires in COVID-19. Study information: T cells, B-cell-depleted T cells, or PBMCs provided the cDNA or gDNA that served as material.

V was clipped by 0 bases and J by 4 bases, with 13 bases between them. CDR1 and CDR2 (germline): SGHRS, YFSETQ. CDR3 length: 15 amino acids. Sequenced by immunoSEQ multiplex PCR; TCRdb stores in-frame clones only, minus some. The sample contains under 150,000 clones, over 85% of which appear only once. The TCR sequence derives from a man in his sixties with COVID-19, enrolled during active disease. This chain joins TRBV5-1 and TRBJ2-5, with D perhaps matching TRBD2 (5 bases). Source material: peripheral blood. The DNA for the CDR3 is TGCGCCAGCAGCTTGGACGGGTCCCGGGGAGAGACCCAGTACTTC. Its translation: CASSLDGSRGETQYF. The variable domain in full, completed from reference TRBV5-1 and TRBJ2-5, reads KAGVTQTPRYLIKTRGQQVTLSCSPISGHRSVSWYQQTPGQGLQFLFEYFSETQRNKGNFPGRFSGRQFSNSRSEMNVSTLELGDSALYLCASSLDGSRGETQYFGPGTRLLVL.